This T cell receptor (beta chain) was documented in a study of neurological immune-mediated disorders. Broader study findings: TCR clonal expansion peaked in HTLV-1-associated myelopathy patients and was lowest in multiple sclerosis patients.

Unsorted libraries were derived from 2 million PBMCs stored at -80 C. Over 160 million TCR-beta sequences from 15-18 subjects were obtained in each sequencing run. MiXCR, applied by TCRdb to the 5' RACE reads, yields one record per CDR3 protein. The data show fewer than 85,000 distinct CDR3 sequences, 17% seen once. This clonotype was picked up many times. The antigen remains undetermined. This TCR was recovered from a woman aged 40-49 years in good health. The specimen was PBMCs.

CDR3 sequence (DNA): TGTGCCAGCAGCACCATCCAGGGGGCAGACTATGGCTACACCTTC. Protein: CASSTIQGADYGYTF. This chain links TRBV5-5 with TRBJ1-2; 8 nucleotides align to TRBD1. CDR3 length: 15 amino acids. CDR1 is SGHKS and CDR2 is YYEKEE in the germline V gene (reference sequence). V lost 4 bases, J lost 3 bases, and 8 bases stayed unmatched.